Each of the 26 T cell receptor beta chains below was sequenced from the same sample in a study of T cell responses to AZD1222 COVID-19 vaccine. The method was immunoSEQ multiplex PCR; TCRdb's version includes in-frame clones alone and lacks a portion of them. The table includes 110,000 or so clones, around 88% detected once. Sample: peripheral blood, taken 28 days after the second AZD1222 dose. These receptors came from an adult who received the AZD1222 COVID-19 vaccine.

This clone appeared once. V and J are TRBV9 and TRBJ1-4, with a possible D match to TRBD1 (6 bases). The V gene lost 0 bases and the J gene lost 7 bases, with 13 bases spanning the gap. Looked up from germline, CDR1 is SGDLS and CDR2 is YYNGEE. This CDR3 is 15 amino acids long. The DNA of the CDR3 is TGTGCCAGCAGCGTAGGTGGGGGCTCGGGTGAAAAACTGTTTTTT. Amino acid sequence: CASSVGGGSGEKLFF.

J is TRBJ1-2 and V is TRBV2; D ambiguous. The CDR3 is 14 residues long. Germline values: CDR1 SNHLY, CDR2 FYNNEI. Trimming left V 0 bases short and J 6 bases short, with 11 bases between. The CDR3 bases are TGTGCCAGCAGTGAAGCGCCGGGTGTGAATGGCTACACCTTC. Residues: CASSEAPGVNGYTF. Variable domain in full (rest from reference TRBV2 and TRBJ1-2): EPEVTQTPSHQVTQMGQEVILRCVPISNHLYFYWYRQILGQKVEFLVSFYNNEISEKSEIFDDQFSVERPDGSNFTLKIRSTKLEDSAMYFCASSEAPGVNGYTFGSGTRLTVV.

Of note for this clone: Other nucleotide sequences from this sample produce the same CDR3. The chain couples TRBV3-1 (or the pseudogene TRBV3-2) to TRBJ1-2; D possibly corresponds to TRBD1 (5 bases). This CDR3 contains 13 residues. Per germline, CDR1 LGHDT and CDR2 YNNKEL (reference sequence). Trimming cost V 0 bases and J 8 bases, with 10 bases left between them. The CDR3 DNA reads TGTGCCAGCAGCCAAGAACGAGGGGAAGGCTACACCTTC. It encodes CASSQERGEGYTF.

This rearrangement joins TRBV5-4 to TRBJ2-7; D perhaps matches TRBD1 (5 bases). The CDR3 has 14 amino acids. Trimming pared 0 bases from V and 0 bases from J, leaving 7 bases between. In germline, CDR1 is SGHNT, CDR2 YYREEE (reference sequence). This CDR3 is CASSLVGASYEQYF. CDR3 coding DNA: TGTGCCAGCAGCTTGGTTGGGGCCTCCTACGAGCAGTACTTC.

V and J are TRBV27 and TRBJ2-3, with D maybe TRBD2 (6 bases). The length of the CDR3 is 15 residues. The V gene lost 8 bases and the J gene lost 6 bases, with 21 bases spanning the gap. Germline V gene data show CDR1 as MNHEY and CDR2 as SMNVEV (reference sequence). The CDR3 nucleotides read TGTGCCAGCGCGGGTTGGGCGGGGAGCGGGGATACGCAGTATTTT. Its translation is CASAGWAGSGDTQYF.

The chain uses TRBV11-2 and TRBJ1-2; D remains unclear. Germline V gene lookup returns CDR1 SGHAT and CDR2 FQNNGV. Deletions cut 1 base from V and 4 bases from J, with 7 bases between. CDR3 length equals 13 residues. The CDR3 sequence: CASSLGGGYGYTF. The DNA of the CDR3 is TGTGCCAGCAGCTTAGGTGGTGGCTATGGCTACACCTTC.

The genes are TRBV29-1 and TRBJ2-3; D not certain. The CDR3 sequence is 13 residues long. Germline V gives CDR1 SQVTM, CDR2 ANQGSEA. Trimming stripped 3 bases from V and 0 bases from J, with 7 bases between. The CDR3: CSVEPESTDTQYF. The CDR3 DNA reads TGCAGCGTTGAGCCGGAAAGCACAGATACGCAGTATTTT.

The chain has TRBV5-6 and TRBJ1-1, with TRBD1 matching over 11 bases. This CDR3 comprises 16 residues. V trimming: 4 bases; J trimming: 2 bases; junction bases outside the gene matches: 7. CDR1 SGHDT and CDR2 YYEEEE come from the germline V gene. The CDR3 sequence: CASSPDRGPPNTEAFF. The DNA for the CDR3 is TGTGCCAGCAGCCCGGACAGGGGGCCTCCTAACACTGAAGCTTTCTTT. Supplemented by reference TRBV5-6 and TRBJ1-1, the full variable domain reads DAGVTQSPTHLIKTRGQQVTLRCSPKSGHDTVSWYQQALGQGPQFIFQYYEEEERQRGNFPDRFSGHQFPNYSSELNVNALLLGDSALYLCASSPDRGPPNTEAFFGQGTRLTVV.

This chain connects TRBV15 to TRBJ1-4; tentative D call: TRBD1 (5 bases). The CDR3 covers 15 residues. The V gene lost 5 bases and the J gene lost 7 bases, with 17 bases spanning the gap. Per the germline V gene, CDR1 is LNHNV and CDR2 is YYDKDF (reference sequence). The CDR3 sequence is CATSRSWGAPEKLFF. Here the CDR3 DNA reads TGTGCCACCAGCCGTTCGTGGGGCGCCCCTGAAAAACTGTTTTTT.

The chain recombines TRBV19 with TRBJ1-6; D is ambiguous. This CDR3 region has 14 residues. Germline CDR1 is LNHDA and CDR2 is SQIVND (reference sequence). Trimming removed 1 base from V and 7 bases from J, with 8 bases in between. The CDR3 reads CASSIGGPNSPLHF. DNA of the CDR3: TGTGCCAGTAGTATAGGAGGGCCGAATTCACCCCTCCACTTT.

The chain has TRBV5-4 and TRBJ2-5, with D possibly called TRBD1 or TRBD2 (6 bases each). The CDR3 spans 16 residues. The V end was cut by 0 bases, the J end by 4 bases, with 16 bases between. Germline values: CDR1 SGHNT, CDR2 YYREEE (reference sequence). As DNA, the CDR3 is TGTGCCAGCAGCTTGGCAGGGAGGAAGGGGGGAGAGACCCAGTACTTC. This translates into CASSLAGRKGGETQYF.

This chain uses TRBV4-3 with TRBJ2-1; a possible D gene is TRBD2 (7 bases). Germline V gene sequence: CDR1 LGHNA, CDR2 YSLEER. This CDR3 has 15 amino acids. Trimming took off 0 bases at V and 14 bases at J, with 20 bases between the two ends. CDR3 sequence reads: CASSQDLLAGAKKFF. In nucleotides, the CDR3 is TGCGCCAGCAGCCAAGATCTTCTGGCGGGGGCCAAAAAGTTCTTC.

V usage is TRBV6-2 or TRBV6-3 and J usage is TRBJ1-2, with TRBD1 identical over 9 bases. V was pared by 4 bases and J by 8 bases, with 11 bases of the junction left unmatched. The CDR3 consists of 15 residues. From germline, CDR1 is MNHEY and CDR2 SVGEGT. The CDR3 DNA follows: TGTGCCAGCAGTTTTGGGACAGGGCCCAGGTGGGGCTACACCTTC. Amino acids: CASSFGTGPRWGYTF.

Written as DNA, the CDR3 is TGTGCCAGCAGAGTAGGGACAGTTAACTATGGCTACACCTTC. It codes for CASRVGTVNYGYTF. The chain links TRBV5-4 to TRBJ1-2, with TRBD1 matching over 7 bases. CDR1 and CDR2 from the germline V gene are SGHNT and YYREEE (reference sequence). The ends lost 5 bases at V and 1 base at J; junction bases unmatched: 5. The CDR3 is 14 amino acids.

The rearrangement links TRBV6-1 to TRBJ1-1; TRBD1 agrees at 10 bases. Germline V gene sequence: CDR1 MNHNS, CDR2 SASEGT. Trimming removed 3 bases from V and 1 base from J; junction bases left unmatched: 2. The length of the CDR3 is 15 residues. The CDR3 coding sequence is TGTGCCAGCAGTGAGAGGACAGGGGGGAACACTGAAGCTTTCTTT. The encoded protein is CASSERTGGNTEAFF.

V is TRBV9 and J is TRBJ1-1, with 7 bases that match TRBD1. Germline values: CDR1 SGDLS, CDR2 YYNGEE. Losses at the gene ends were 3 bases for V and 5 bases for J; bases not matched to a gene: 4. This CDR3 region has 13 residues. The DNA of the CDR3 is TGTGCCAGCAGCGAGACAGGGCGAACTGAAGCTTTCTTT. Protein: CASSETGRTEAFF.

This sequence joins TRBV7-9 and TRBJ2-1, with 8 positions matching TRBD2. Germline CDR1 is SEHNR and CDR2 is FQNEAQ (reference sequence). V was clipped by 4 bases and J by 5 bases; unmatched bases: 1. CDR3 length: 13 residues. CDR3 bases: TGTGCCAGCAGCTCGGGAGGGAACAATGAGCAGTTCTTC. Protein product: CASSSGGNNEQFF.

The V and J genes are TRBV9 and TRBJ2-6; D tentatively reads TRBD1 or TRBD2 (5 bases each). The CDR3 is 17 amino acids. The V gene lost 0 bases and the J gene lost 0 bases, with 10 bases spanning the gap. The germline gives CDR1 SGDLS, CDR2 YYNGEE. The CDR3 coding sequence is TGTGCCAGCAGCGTAGGAGGGGCGAGCTCTGGGGCCAACGTCCTGACTTTC. This sequence encodes CASSVGGASSGANVLTF.

The chain employs TRBV28 and TRBJ2-5; D is perhaps TRBD1 or TRBD2 (6 bases each). Germline values: CDR1 MDHEN, CDR2 SYDVKM. The CDR3 is made up of 15 amino acids. The V end lost 8 bases, the J end lost 5 bases, and 21 bases lay between the germline ends. Here the CDR3 reads CASSLLSGEEETQYF. CDR3 nucleotide sequence: TGTGCCAGCTCCCTGCTTTCAGGGGAGGAGGAGACCCAGTACTTC.

The rearrangement uses TRBV5-1 and TRBJ1-5; 9 bases fit TRBD1. J lost 7 bases, V lost 3 bases, and 8 bases had no gene match. From germline, CDR1 is SGHRS and CDR2 YFSETQ. This CDR3 has 15 residues. CDR3 DNA sequence: TGCGCCAGCAGCTCGGGACAGGGAAGGGGGCAGCCCCAGCATTTT. The encoded protein is CASSSGQGRGQPQHF.

The chain carries TRBV6-2 or TRBV6-3 and TRBJ2-7, with D possibly matching TRBD1 (6 bases). CDR3 length: 15 amino acids. Germline lookup yields CDR1 MNHEY and CDR2 SVGEGT. The germline V and J ends were trimmed by 2 bases and 2 bases, with 13 bases remaining between them. CDR3 sequence: CASSYRDTGTYEQYF. The DNA of the CDR3 is TGTGCCAGCAGTTACCGGGACACCGGAACCTACGAGCAGTACTTC.

The CDR3 nucleotides are TGCGCCAGCAGCTGGACTTACACCATATCTTCTACCACAGATACGCAGTATTTT. It is translated as CASSWTYTISSTTDTQYF. This chain uses TRBV5-1 with TRBJ2-3, with a tentative D call TRBD2 (5 bases). Germline lookup yields CDR1 SGHRS and CDR2 YFSETQ. CDR3 size: 18 residues. V lost 3 bases and J lost 2, with 22 bases in between.

V and J are TRBV28 and TRBJ1-5; D is perhaps TRBD1 (5 bases). The V end was cut by 4 bases, the J end by 7 bases, with 14 bases between. The CDR3 contains 14 residues. In germline, CDR1 is MDHEN, CDR2 SYDVKM. For the CDR3, the DNA is TGTGCCAGCAGTTACGGGGCGGGGAGGCAGCCCCAGCATTTT. This codes for CASSYGAGRQPQHF.

V is TRBV4-2 and J is TRBJ2-3; maybe TRBD2 (5 bases). The CDR3 extends over 17 amino acids. Per germline, CDR1 LGHNA and CDR2 YNFKEQ. The germline V and J ends were trimmed by 0 bases and 0 bases, with 13 bases remaining between them. CDR3 region: CASSQDLRGPSTDTQYF. The CDR3 DNA is TGTGCCAGCAGCCAAGACCTCCGAGGGCCTAGCACAGATACGCAGTATTTT.

The rearrangement joins TRBV19 to TRBJ2-7; D is uncertain. The germline V gene encodes CDR1 LNHDA and CDR2 SQIVND (reference sequence). V was trimmed by 3 bases and J by 2 bases, leaving 8 bases between them. The CDR3 spans 13 residues. The CDR3 sequence: CASSIAQTYEQYF. As DNA, the CDR3 is TGTGCCAGTAGTATCGCACAGACCTACGAGCAGTACTTC.

This sequence joins TRBV4-3 and TRBJ2-7; D may be TRBD2 (6 bases). The CDR3 is 15 residues long. V was clipped by 4 bases and J by 1 base, with 14 bases between them. CDR1 and CDR2 (germline): LGHNA, YSLEER. This CDR3 is CASSPGTGGSYEQYF. CDR3 nucleotide sequence: TGCGCCAGCAGCCCTGGGACCGGAGGGTCCTACGAGCAGTACTTC.